Listed below are T cell receptor beta chains from one sample, sequenced in a study of CD8 T cells in Susac syndrome. TCRdb re-analysed the immunoSEQ multiplex PCR reads in MiXCR, keeping a single row per CDR3 protein. The repertoire holds under 200,000 distinct CDR3 sequences, with approximately 95% as singletons. Sequenced material: CD8+ T cells from PBMCs. The receptors come from a human donor with Susac syndrome. Each CDR3 is given with its conserved first and last residue. The D gene is left open where the match is weak. Where a row states a size, it is once, few, many or the class of an expanded clone; other rows omit it.

d_call	v_call	clone_size	j_call	cdr3_nt	cdr3_aa
TRBD1	TRBV19	few	TRBJ2-7	TGTGCCACTACGACAGGGGGCGACGAGCAGTACTTC	CATTTGGDEQYF
TRBD1	TRBV28	.	TRBJ1-5	TGTGCCAGCAGTGCAGGGGGCCAGCCCCAGCATTTT	CASSAGGQPQHF
TRBD1	TRBV5-4	.	TRBJ1-1	TGTGCCAGCAGCGTCGGACAGGTAAAAGGGGCTTTCTTT	CASSVGQVKGAFF
.	TRBV19	.	TRBJ1-1	TGTGCCAGTAGTTGGGACGTTTGGACTGAAGCTTTCTTT	CASSWDVWTEAFF
.	TRBV29-1	.	TRBJ2-7	TGCAGCGTTGAGGTGGGGTACGAGCAGTACTTC	CSVEVGYEQYF
TRBD2	TRBV27	once	TRBJ2-7	TGTGCCAGCAGTTCACAAGGACTAGCGGATACCTACGAGCAGTACTTC	CASSSQGLADTYEQYF
.	TRBV5-1	.	TRBJ2-3	TGCGCCAGCAGCAAAACAGGGACAGATACGCAGTATTTT	CASSKTGTDTQYF
TRBD1	TRBV29-1	once	TRBJ1-2	TGCAGCGTTGCAGGGGGCTTGAACTATGGCTACACCTTC	CSVAGGLNYGYTF
.	TRBV7-9	.	TRBJ2-7	TGTGCCAGCAGTTTAACGGAAAGCTACGAGCAGTACTTC	CASSLTESYEQYF
TRBD1	TRBV20-1	.	TRBJ2-7	TGCAGTGCTAGAGCTAGGACAGGGATCTACGAGCAGTACTTC	CSARARTGIYEQYF
.	TRBV30	.	TRBJ2-7	TGTGCCTGGAGGGGGAAGTTCGGACATCTATACGAGCAGTACTTC	CAWRGKFGHLYEQYF
TRBD1	TRBV9	.	TRBJ2-1	TGTGCCAGCAGCGGACAGGGGGCGCGTGAGCAGTTCTTC	CASSGQGAREQFF
TRBD2	TRBV7-9	.	TRBJ2-2	TGTGCCAGCGCCCCGGGGAGGGACACCGGGGAGCTGTTTTTT	CASAPGRDTGELFF
TRBD2	TRBV5-6	.	TRBJ2-1	TGTGCCAGCAAATCAACTAGCGGTATAGAGCAGTTCTTC	CASKSTSGIEQFF
.	TRBV29-1	.	TRBJ2-2	TGCAGCGTTGAAGAAGGGTCCGGGGAGCTGTTTTTT	CSVEEGSGELFF
TRBD1	TRBV9	.	TRBJ1-2	TGTGCCACAGGGGGCGAGGGGAATGGCTACACCTTC	CATGGEGNGYTF
TRBD1	TRBV15	.	TRBJ2-7	TGTGCCACCAGCCGAGAAGGGACAGGGAAGGAAGAGCAGTACTTC	CATSREGTGKEEQYF
TRBD2	TRBV20-1	.	TRBJ2-7	TGCAGTGCTAGGGAGCGGGAGGGCCCCTACGAGCAGTACTTC	CSAREREGPYEQYF
TRBD1	TRBV9	.	TRBJ2-6	TGTGCCAGCAGCATCCGGGACAGGGTGACCTCTGGGGCCAACGTCCTGACTTTC	CASSIRDRVTSGANVLTF
.	TRBV12-3/TRBV12-4	.	TRBJ1-2	TGTGCCAGCACTGAACAGGGTATCTATGGCTACACCTTC	CASTEQGIYGYTF
TRBD2	TRBV6-5	.	TRBJ2-7	TGTGCCAGCAGGTACGGGACTAGCGGATCCTACGAGCAGTACTTC	CASRYGTSGSYEQYF
TRBD1	TRBV9	.	TRBJ1-2	TGTGCCAGCAGCAATCGGGACAGGGAAGAAAATGGCTACACCTTC	CASSNRDREENGYTF
.	TRBV29-1	.	TRBJ2-1	TGCAGCGTTGACAGCGCGGGGGCCAACTCCTACAATGAGCAGTTCTTC	CSVDSAGANSYNEQFF
.	TRBV3-1	.	TRBJ1-2	TGTGCCAGCAGCCTCGAGGGGGAGTCGAGCTACACCTTC	CASSLEGESSYTF
TRBD2	TRBV5-1	.	TRBJ2-3	TGCGCCAGCAGCCCTGAGCGGGAGTATACAGATACGCAGTATTTT	CASSPEREYTDTQYF
.	TRBV10-3	once	TRBJ1-1	TGTGCCATCACAGGGGCCGGGAGGACTGAAGCTTTCTTT	CAITGAGRTEAFF
.	TRBV1	once	TRBJ2-7	TGCACCAGCATTAGACAGGGGTTTGGTCTCTACGAGCAGTACTTC	CTSIRQGFGLYEQYF
.	TRBV30	few	TRBJ2-5	TGTGCCTGGAGTGTAGGCGAGACCCAGTACTTC	CAWSVGETQYF
TRBD1	TRBV10-3	.	TRBJ2-5	TGTGCCATCAGTGAGTCGACAGGGGGTTTAGAGACCCAGTACTTC	CAISESTGGLETQYF
.	TRBV3-1	.	TRBJ2-7	TGTGCCAGCAGCCCGGGTCACGGCGAGCAGTACTTC	CASSPGHGEQYF
.	TRBV25-1	once	TRBJ2-1	TGTGCCAGCAGTAGCCTCGGGGAGCAGTTCTTC	CASSSLGEQFF
TRBD1	TRBV15	.	TRBJ1-4	TGTGCCACCAGCACATCCGGGACAGTTAATGAAAAACTGTTTTTT	CATSTSGTVNEKLFF
TRBD2	TRBV19	once	TRBJ2-7	TGTGCCAGTAGACCTAGCGGGGGATCCTACGAGCAGTACTTC	CASRPSGGSYEQYF
TRBD2	TRBV20-1	.	TRBJ2-5	TGCAGTGCTTATTCGACTAGCGGGAAAGAGACCCAGTACTTC	CSAYSTSGKETQYF
.	TRBV12-3/TRBV12-4	.	TRBJ1-2	TGTGCCAGCAGTTTAGGCAGGAGGGGGGGAGGCTACACCTTC	CASSLGRRGGGYTF